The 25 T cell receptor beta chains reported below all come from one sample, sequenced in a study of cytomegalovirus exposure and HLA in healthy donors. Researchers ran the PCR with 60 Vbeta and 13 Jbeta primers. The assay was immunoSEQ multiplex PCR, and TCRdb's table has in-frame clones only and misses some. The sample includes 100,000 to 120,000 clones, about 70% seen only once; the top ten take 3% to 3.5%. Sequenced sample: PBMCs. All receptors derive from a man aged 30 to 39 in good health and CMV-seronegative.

The CDR3 bases are TGTGCCAGCAGCTCCACGACAGGGTGGAAAGAAAAACTGTTTTTT. Protein sequence: CASSSTTGWKEKLFF. This chain connects TRBV7-8 to TRBJ1-4, with 7 bases that match TRBD1. V gave up 4 bases and J gave up 8 bases; unmatched junction bases: 10. Looked up from germline, CDR1 is SGHVS and CDR2 is FQNEAQ. The CDR3 length is 15 residues. Full variable domain (missing parts from reference TRBV7-8 and TRBJ1-4): GAGVSQSPRYKVAKRGQDVALRCDPISGHVSLFWYQQALGQGPEFLTYFQNEAQLDKSGLPSDRFFAERPEGSVSTLKIQRTQQEDSAVYLCASSSTTGWKEKLFFGSGTQLSVL.

CDR3 DNA: TGTGCCTGGACTAAACGGTTTAATGAAAAACTGTTTTTT. Its translation is CAWTKRFNEKLFF. The chain joins TRBV30 to TRBJ1-4; D not certain. Trimming shortened V by 4 bases and J by 4 bases, and 10 bases separated the two germline ends. This CDR3 is built from 13 residues. Germline CDR1 GTSNPN, CDR2 SVGIG (reference sequence).

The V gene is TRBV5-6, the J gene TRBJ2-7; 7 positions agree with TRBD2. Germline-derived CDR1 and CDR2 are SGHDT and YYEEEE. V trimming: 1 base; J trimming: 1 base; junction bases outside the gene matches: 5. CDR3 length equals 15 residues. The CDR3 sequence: CASSLSGRWSYEQYF. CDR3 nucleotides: TGTGCCAGCAGCTTGTCCGGGAGGTGGTCCTACGAGCAGTACTTC.

The DNA of the CDR3 is TGTGCCAGCAGTTTGTCGGAGCGGACTGAAGCTTTCTTT. It codes for CASSLSERTEAFF. The chain recombines TRBV27 with TRBJ1-1; D gene unclear. The length of the CDR3 is 13 residues. The germline CDR1 and CDR2 sequences are MNHEY and SMNVEV (reference sequence). The germline V and J ends were trimmed by 3 bases and 5 bases, with 10 bases remaining between them.

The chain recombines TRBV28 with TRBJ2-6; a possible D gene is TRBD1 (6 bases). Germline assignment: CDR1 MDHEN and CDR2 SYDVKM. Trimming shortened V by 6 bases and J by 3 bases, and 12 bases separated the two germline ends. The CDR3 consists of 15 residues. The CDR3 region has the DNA TGTGCCAGCAGCGCTGACAGGTTTGGGGCCAACGTCCTGACTTTC. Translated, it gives CASSADRFGANVLTF.

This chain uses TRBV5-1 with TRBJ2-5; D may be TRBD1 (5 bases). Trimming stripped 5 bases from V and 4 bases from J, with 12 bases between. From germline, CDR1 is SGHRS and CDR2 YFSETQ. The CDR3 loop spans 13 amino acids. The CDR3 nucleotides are TGCGCCAGCAGTGGCAGGGTGGTAGAGACCCAGTACTTC. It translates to CASSGRVVETQYF. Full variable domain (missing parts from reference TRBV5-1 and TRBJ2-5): KAGVTQTPRYLIKTRGQQVTLSCSPISGHRSVSWYQQTPGQGLQFLFEYFSETQRNKGNFPGRFSGRQFSNSRSEMNVSTLELGDSALYLCASSGRVVETQYFGPGTRLLVL.

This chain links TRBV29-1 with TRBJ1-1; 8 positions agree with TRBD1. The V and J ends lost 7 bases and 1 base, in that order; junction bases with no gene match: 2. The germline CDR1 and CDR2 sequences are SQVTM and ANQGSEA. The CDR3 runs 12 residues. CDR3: CSGGTGNTEAFF. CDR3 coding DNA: TGCAGCGGAGGGACAGGGAACACTGAAGCTTTCTTT.

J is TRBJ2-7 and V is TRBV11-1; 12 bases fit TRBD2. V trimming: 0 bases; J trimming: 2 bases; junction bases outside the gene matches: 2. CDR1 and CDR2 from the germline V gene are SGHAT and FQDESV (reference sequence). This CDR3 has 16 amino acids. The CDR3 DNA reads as TGTGCCAGCAGCTTAGCGGGACTAGCGGGTCCCTACGAGCAGTACTTC. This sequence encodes CASSLAGLAGPYEQYF.

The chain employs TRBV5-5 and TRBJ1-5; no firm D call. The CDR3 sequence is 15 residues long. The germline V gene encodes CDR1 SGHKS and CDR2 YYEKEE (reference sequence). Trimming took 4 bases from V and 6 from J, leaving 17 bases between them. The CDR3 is CASSPTWEDPQPQHF. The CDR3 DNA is TGTGCCAGCAGCCCGACCTGGGAGGACCCTCAGCCCCAGCATTTT.

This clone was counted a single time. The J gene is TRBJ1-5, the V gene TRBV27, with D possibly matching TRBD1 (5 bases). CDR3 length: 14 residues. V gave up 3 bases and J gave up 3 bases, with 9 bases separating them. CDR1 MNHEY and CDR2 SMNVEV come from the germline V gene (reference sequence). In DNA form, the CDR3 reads TGTGCCAGCAGTTTCCAGGGACTCAATCAGCCCCAGCATTTT. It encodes CASSFQGLNQPQHF.

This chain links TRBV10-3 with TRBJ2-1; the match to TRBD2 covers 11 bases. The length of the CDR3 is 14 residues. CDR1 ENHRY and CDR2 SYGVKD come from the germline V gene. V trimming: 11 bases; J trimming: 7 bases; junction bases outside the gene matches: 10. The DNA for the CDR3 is TGTGCCGCCCAGACTAGCGGGGCGTTAAATGAGCAGTTCTTC. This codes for CAAQTSGALNEQFF.

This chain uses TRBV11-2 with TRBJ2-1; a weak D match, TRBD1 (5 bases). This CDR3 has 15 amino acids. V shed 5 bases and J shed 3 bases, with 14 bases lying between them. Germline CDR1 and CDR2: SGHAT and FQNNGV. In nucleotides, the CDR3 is TGTGCCAGCAGCCCAGCACGACAGAACTACAATGAGCAGTTCTTC. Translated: CASSPARQNYNEQFF.

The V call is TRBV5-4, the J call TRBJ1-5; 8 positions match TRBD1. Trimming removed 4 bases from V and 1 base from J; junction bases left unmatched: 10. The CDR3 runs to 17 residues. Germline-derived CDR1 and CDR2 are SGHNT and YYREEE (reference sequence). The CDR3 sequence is CASSLGGQGASNQPQHF. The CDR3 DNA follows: TGTGCCAGCAGCCTTGGAGGGCAGGGGGCAAGCAATCAGCCCCAGCATTTT.

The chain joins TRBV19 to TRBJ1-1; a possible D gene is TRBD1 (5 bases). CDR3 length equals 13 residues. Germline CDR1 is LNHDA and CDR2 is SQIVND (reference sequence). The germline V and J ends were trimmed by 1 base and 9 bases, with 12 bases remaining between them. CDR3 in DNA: TGTGCCAGTAGTATAGGACACAGGCTCCAAGCTTTCTTT. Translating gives CASSIGHRLQAFF.

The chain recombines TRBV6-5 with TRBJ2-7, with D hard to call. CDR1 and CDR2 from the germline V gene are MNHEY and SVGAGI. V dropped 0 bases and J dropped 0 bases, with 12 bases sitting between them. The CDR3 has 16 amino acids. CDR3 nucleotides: TGTGCCAGCAGTTACTCGTCACCGATGAGCTCCTACGAGCAGTACTTC. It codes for CASSYSSPMSSYEQYF.

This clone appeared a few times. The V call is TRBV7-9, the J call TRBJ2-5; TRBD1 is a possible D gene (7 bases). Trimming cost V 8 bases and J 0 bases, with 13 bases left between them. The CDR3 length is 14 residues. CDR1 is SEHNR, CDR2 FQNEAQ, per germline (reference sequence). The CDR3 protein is CASARDRHQETQYF. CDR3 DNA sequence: TGTGCCAGCGCGCGGGACAGACACCAAGAGACCCAGTACTTC.

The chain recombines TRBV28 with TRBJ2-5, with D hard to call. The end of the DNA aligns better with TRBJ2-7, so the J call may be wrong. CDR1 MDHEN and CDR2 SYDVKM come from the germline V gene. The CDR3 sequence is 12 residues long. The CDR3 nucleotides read TGTGCCAGCAGTTTTCAAAACTACGAGCAGTACTTC. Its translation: CASSFQNYEQYF.

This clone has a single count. CDR3 region: CASSIGVHEQYF. The CDR3 nucleotides read TGTGCCAGTAGTATAGGAGTCCACGAGCAGTACTTC. The chain uses TRBV19 and TRBJ2-7; no firm D call. Trimming pared 1 base from V and 5 bases from J, leaving 6 bases between. The CDR3 spans 12 residues. In germline, CDR1 is LNHDA, CDR2 SQIVND (reference sequence).

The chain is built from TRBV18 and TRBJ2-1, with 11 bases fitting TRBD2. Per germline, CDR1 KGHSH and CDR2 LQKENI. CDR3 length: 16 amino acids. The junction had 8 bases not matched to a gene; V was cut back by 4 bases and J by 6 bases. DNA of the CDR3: TGTGCCAGCTCACTAGCGGGAGGGACGCCTTTCAATGAGCAGTTCTTC. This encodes CASSLAGGTPFNEQFF.

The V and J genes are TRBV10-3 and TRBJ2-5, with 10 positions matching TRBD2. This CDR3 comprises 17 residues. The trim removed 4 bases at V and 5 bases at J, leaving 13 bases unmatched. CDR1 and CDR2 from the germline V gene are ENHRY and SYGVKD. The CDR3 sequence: CAISATGTSAAPETQYF. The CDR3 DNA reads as TGTGCCATCAGTGCAACCGGGACTAGCGCCGCTCCGGAGACCCAGTACTTC.

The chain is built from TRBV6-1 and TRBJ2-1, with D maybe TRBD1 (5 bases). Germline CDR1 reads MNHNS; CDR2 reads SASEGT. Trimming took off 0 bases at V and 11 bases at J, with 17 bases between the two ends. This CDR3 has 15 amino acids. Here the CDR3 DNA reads TGTGCCAGCAGTGAAGCCAGGGCATCTACCCTCAAGCAGTTCTTC. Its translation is CASSEARASTLKQFF.

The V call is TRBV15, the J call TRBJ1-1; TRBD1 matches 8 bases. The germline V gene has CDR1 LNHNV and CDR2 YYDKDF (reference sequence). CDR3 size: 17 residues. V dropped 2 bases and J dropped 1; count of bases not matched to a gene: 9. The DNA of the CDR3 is TGTGCCACCAGCAGAACGCTACCCGGGACAGGGAACACTGAAGCTTTCTTT. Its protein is CATSRTLPGTGNTEAFF.

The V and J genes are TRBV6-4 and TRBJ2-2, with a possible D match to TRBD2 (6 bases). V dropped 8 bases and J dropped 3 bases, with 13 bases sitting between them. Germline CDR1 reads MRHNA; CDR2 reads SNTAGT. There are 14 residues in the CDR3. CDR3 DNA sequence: TGTGCCAGCGCGCCCGGGACTTACACCGGGGAGCTGTTTTTT. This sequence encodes CASAPGTYTGELFF.

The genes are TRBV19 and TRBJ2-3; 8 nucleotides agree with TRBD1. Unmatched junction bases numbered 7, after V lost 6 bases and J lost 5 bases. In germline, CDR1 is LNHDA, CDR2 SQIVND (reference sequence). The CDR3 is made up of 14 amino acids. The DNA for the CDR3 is TGTGCCAGTAGCCTGGACAGGGCGCGAGATACGCAGTATTTT. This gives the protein CASSLDRARDTQYF.

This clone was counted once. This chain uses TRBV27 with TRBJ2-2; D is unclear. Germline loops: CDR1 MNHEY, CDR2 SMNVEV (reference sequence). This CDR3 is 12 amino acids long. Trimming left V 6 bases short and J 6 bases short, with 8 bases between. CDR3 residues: CASRHPAGELFF. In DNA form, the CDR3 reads TGTGCCAGCAGGCACCCGGCCGGGGAGCTGTTTTTT.